This passage covers 29 T cell receptor beta chains from one sample sequenced in a study of beta chain features in type 1 diabetes. The entirety of the isolated RNA underwent reverse transcription, so expressed TCRB transcripts were sequenced. Generated by immunoSEQ multiplex PCR, the TCRdb table keeps only in-frame clones and is missing some. The sample consists of about 350,000 clones, around 19% of them appearing once. The source material was naive CD4+ T cells from blood. These receptors all stem from a woman under 30 in good health.

V is TRBV5-1 and J is TRBJ1-5; D might be TRBD1 (5 bases). Trimming left V 0 bases short and J 7 bases short, with 11 bases between. The CDR3 is 14 amino acids. Germline V gives CDR1 SGHRS, CDR2 YFSETQ. CDR3 bases: TGCGCCAGCAGCTTGGTCGGGGGGGAACAGCCCCAGCATTTT. Translation gives CASSLVGGEQPQHF.

The gene calls are TRBV21-1 and TRBJ2-7; the table's D call of TRBD1 was not tested on the DNA. TRBV21-1 is a documented pseudogene. The CDR3 contains 15 residues. CDR3 loop: CASTTPGTETYEQYF. In nucleotides, the CDR3 is TGTGCCAGCACAACCCCGGGGACAGAGACCTACGAGCAGTACTTC.

There are a few counts of this clone. This chain joins TRBV27 and TRBJ2-6; weak D call: TRBD1 (6 bases). The CDR3 runs 15 residues. Trimming took 8 bases from V and 0 from J, leaving 11 bases between them. CDR1 and CDR2 from the germline V gene are MNHEY and SMNVEV (reference sequence). Written as DNA, the CDR3 is TGTGCCAGCGGCCAACAGGGCTCTGGGGCCAACGTCCTGACTTTC. It encodes CASGQQGSGANVLTF.

In this sample, this clone turned up a few times. The rearrangement joins TRBV5-1 to TRBJ2-5; D might be TRBD2 (5 bases). The CDR3 covers 15 residues. Germline assignment: CDR1 SGHRS and CDR2 YFSETQ. Trimming shortened V by 0 bases and J by 5 bases, and 14 bases separated the two germline ends. CDR3 coding DNA: TGCGCCAGCAGCTTGGAAGCGGTTACGTATGAGACCCAGTACTTC. This gives the protein CASSLEAVTYETQYF. Combining the CDR3 with reference TRBV5-1 and TRBJ2-5 gives the whole variable domain KAGVTQTPRYLIKTRGQQVTLSCSPISGHRSVSWYQQTPGQGLQFLFEYFSETQRNKGNFPGRFSGRQFSNSRSEMNVSTLELGDSALYLCASSLEAVTYETQYFGPGTRLLVL.

This clone occurred a few times. The chain recombines TRBV30 with TRBJ1-4, with TRBD1 matching over 8 bases. Germline CDR1 and CDR2: GTSNPN and SVGIG (reference sequence). The CDR3 has 13 amino acids. After removal of 7 bases from V and 10 bases from J, the junction contained 11 bases not matched to a gene. CDR3 loop: CAYSRGPVGKLFF. DNA of the CDR3: TGTGCCTATTCCAGGGGGCCAGTGGGAAAACTGTTTTTT.

This chain links TRBV2 with TRBJ2-1, with 12 bases lining up with TRBD1. Germline-derived CDR1 and CDR2 are SNHLY and FYNNEI. The V and J ends lost 7 bases and 9 bases, in that order; junction bases with no gene match: 10. This CDR3 region has 15 residues. This CDR3 is CASTKEGQGASEQFF. The CDR3, as DNA: TGTGCCAGCACCAAGGAGGGACAGGGGGCTAGTGAGCAGTTCTTC.

This clone was recorded once. The chain combines TRBV5-1 with TRBJ2-5, with 8 bases identical to TRBD2. CDR3 length: 15 residues. Germline loops: CDR1 SGHRS, CDR2 YFSETQ. The V gene end was trimmed by 4 bases and the J gene end by 2 bases; junction bases not matched to a gene: 7. The CDR3 here is CASSPSGSSQETQYF. CDR3 bases: TGCGCCAGCAGCCCCAGCGGGAGTTCACAAGAGACCCAGTACTTC. Supplemented by reference TRBV5-1 and TRBJ2-5, the full variable domain reads KAGVTQTPRYLIKTRGQQVTLSCSPISGHRSVSWYQQTPGQGLQFLFEYFSETQRNKGNFPGRFSGRQFSNSRSEMNVSTLELGDSALYLCASSPSGSSQETQYFGPGTRLLVL.

This sequence joins TRBV7-3 and TRBJ2-3; TRBD2 matches 9 bases. This CDR3 contains 16 residues. Per the germline V gene, CDR1 is SGHTA and CDR2 is FQGTGA. Trimming removed 2 bases from V and 5 bases from J; junction bases left unmatched: 8. The CDR3 sequence: CASSLGSSGGLDTQYF. CDR3 DNA sequence: TGTGCCAGCAGCTTAGGAAGTAGCGGGGGTTTAGATACGCAGTATTTT.

In this sample, this clone turned up a few times. The rearrangement uses TRBV5-6 and TRBJ2-1; 8 nucleotides match TRBD2. CDR1 is SGHDT, CDR2 YYEEEE, per germline. The V and J ends lost 6 bases and 0 bases, in that order; junction bases with no gene match: 11. The length of the CDR3 is 17 residues. The CDR3 DNA sequence: TGTGCCAGCATATCAGGTATGGGGACTAGCTCCTACAATGAGCAGTTCTTC. Its translation is CASISGMGTSSYNEQFF.

The rearrangement joins TRBV7-6 to TRBJ2-7; TRBD1 agrees at 7 bases. V shed 5 bases and J 6 bases; nucleotides not matched to a gene: 4. This CDR3 region has 12 residues. CDR1 is SGHVS and CDR2 is FNYEAQ in the germline V gene. The CDR3 sequence is CASSDRVGEQYF. CDR3 bases: TGTGCCAGCAGCGACAGGGTTGGCGAGCAGTACTTC.

The genes are TRBV30 and TRBJ2-5, with TRBD1 matching over 7 bases. With the DNA end fitting TRBJ2-7 better, the J assignment may be wrong. Germline V gene sequence: CDR1 GTSNPN, CDR2 SVGIG (reference sequence). CDR3 length: 13 amino acids. The CDR3 DNA sequence: TGTGCCTGGAGTGGGGACAGTCCCTACGAGCAGTACTTC. It codes for CAWSGDSPYEQYF.

There are a few counts of this clone. The rearrangement uses TRBV11-3 and TRBJ2-5; TRBD2 might be the D (5 bases). Trimming cost V 2 bases and J 4 bases, with 14 bases left between them. This CDR3 spans 15 amino acids. CDR1 SGHNT and CDR2 YENEEA come from the germline V gene. CDR3 sequence: CASSLTPEGLETQYF. The CDR3 region has the DNA TGTGCCAGCAGCTTAACACCAGAGGGTCTAGAGACCCAGTACTTC.

J is TRBJ1-1 and V is TRBV30; TRBD1 aligns across 10 bases. Unmatched junction bases numbered 5, after V lost 2 bases and J lost 8 bases. The CDR3 is 13 amino acids. CDR1 and CDR2 (germline): GTSNPN, SVGIG (reference sequence). This CDR3 reads CAWSRQGAKEAFF. The CDR3 DNA follows: TGTGCCTGGAGTCGACAGGGGGCAAAAGAAGCTTTCTTT.

CDR3 coding DNA: TGTGCCAGCGGAGACAGGGGCCGTCAGCCCCAGCATTTT. Translated, it gives CASGDRGRQPQHF. The chain joins TRBV9 to TRBJ1-5; 8 bases align to TRBD1. V shed 7 bases and J 6 bases; nucleotides not matched to a gene: 6. Per germline, CDR1 SGDLS and CDR2 YYNGEE. This CDR3 spans 13 amino acids.

The table lists this clone with a few counts. The chain couples TRBV18 to TRBJ1-2; 10 bases align to TRBD1. V lost 4 bases, J lost 8 bases, and 10 bases stayed unmatched. This CDR3 is 15 amino acids long. Germline values: CDR1 KGHSH, CDR2 LQKENI. The CDR3 reads CASSLRTGGLNGYTF. The CDR3 nucleotides are TGTGCCAGCTCACTACGGACAGGGGGATTAAACGGCTACACCTTC.

J is TRBJ1-2 and V is TRBV18; D gene unclear. Trimming removed 1 base from V and 0 bases from J, with 6 bases in between. The CDR3 contains 14 residues. Germline V CDR1 and CDR2: KGHSH, LQKENI. This chain's CDR3 is CASSPLTANYGYTF. CDR3 DNA sequence: TGTGCCAGCTCACCACTTACAGCTAACTATGGCTACACCTTC.

This chain joins TRBV30 and TRBJ2-3; a weak D match, TRBD2 (6 bases). CDR1 is GTSNPN, CDR2 SVGIG, per germline (reference sequence). V lost 4 bases and J lost 0, with 11 bases in between. CDR3 length: 14 amino acids. The CDR3 coding sequence is TGTGCCTGGAAGGGCGGGGTTAGCACAGATACGCAGTATTTT. Its protein product is CAWKGGVSTDTQYF.

The gene calls are TRBV4-3 and TRBJ1-2; perhaps TRBD1 as D (6 bases). CDR1 and CDR2 (germline): LGHNA, YSLEER. The CDR3 spans 14 residues. The V end lost 2 bases, the J end lost 0 bases, and 7 bases lay between the germline ends. CDR3 residues: CASSQNRANYGYTF. The CDR3 DNA reads as TGCGCCAGCAGCCAAAACAGGGCTAACTATGGCTACACCTTC.

The chain is built from TRBV19 and TRBJ1-1, with TRBD1 matching over 7 bases. This CDR3 spans 12 amino acids. Germline V gives CDR1 LNHDA, CDR2 SQIVND (reference sequence). The V and J ends lost 10 bases and 4 bases, in that order; junction bases with no gene match: 6. CDR3: CAIGTDLTEAFF. CDR3 in DNA: TGTGCCATCGGGACAGATCTCACTGAAGCTTTCTTT.

V is TRBV19 and J is TRBJ2-1, with TRBD2 matching over 7 bases. From germline, CDR1 is LNHDA and CDR2 SQIVND (reference sequence). There are 16 residues in the CDR3. V lost 4 bases to trimming and J lost 5 bases; unmatched junction nucleotides: 11. This CDR3 is CASSNPGLRVHNEQFF. CDR3 sequence (DNA): TGTGCCAGTAGTAATCCGGGACTAAGGGTCCACAATGAGCAGTTCTTC.

CDR3 in DNA: TGTGCCAGCAGCTCCTTGACTGAGACCTACGAGCAGTACTTC. It yields the protein CASSSLTETYEQYF. V is TRBV13 and J is TRBJ2-7, with D unresolved. Germline CDR1 is PRHDT and CDR2 is FYEKMQ (reference sequence). Between the trimmed V and J ends, which lost 4 bases and 2 bases, there was a span of 12 bases. The CDR3 covers 14 residues. The full variable domain, with the rest looked up from reference TRBV13 and TRBJ2-7, is AAGVIQSPRHLIKEKRETATLKCYPIPRHDTVYWYQQGPGQDPQFLISFYEKMQSDKGSIPDRFSAQQFSDYHSELNMSSLELGDSALYFCASSSLTETYEQYFGPGTRLTVT.

This chain uses TRBV5-1 with TRBJ2-7; 7 bases map to TRBD2. The length of the CDR3 is 15 residues. V dropped 0 bases and J dropped 3; count of bases not matched to a gene: 6. Germline V gene sequence: CDR1 SGHRS, CDR2 YFSETQ. The CDR3 loop is CASSLDPAGDYEQYF. CDR3 nucleotide sequence: TGCGCCAGCAGCTTGGATCCGGCGGGGGACTACGAGCAGTACTTC.

The CDR3 nucleotides are TGTGCCTGGCTCTCCGGGACTAGCGGATTCTCTCGAGGGACCCAGTACTTC. Its protein is CAWLSGTSGFSRGTQYF. The chain couples TRBV30 to TRBJ2-5, with 11 bases that match TRBD2. The trim removed 5 bases at V and 7 bases at J, leaving 18 bases unmatched. CDR3 length equals 17 residues. CDR1 GTSNPN and CDR2 SVGIG come from the germline V gene (reference sequence).

This sequence joins TRBV7-9 and TRBJ1-2; possible D gene TRBD1, 5 bases. The CDR3 consists of 14 residues. V shed 5 bases and J shed 8 bases, with 18 bases lying between them. Germline V gene data show CDR1 as SEHNR and CDR2 as FQNEAQ (reference sequence). The CDR3 DNA is TGTGCCAGCAGCACACCGCCGGGCAGGGAAGGCTACACCTTC. Translating gives CASSTPPGREGYTF.

This chain links TRBV29-1 with TRBJ2-7; weak D call: TRBD2 (5 bases). V was trimmed by 7 bases and J by 5 bases, leaving 15 bases between them. The CDR3 has 12 amino acids. Germline V gives CDR1 SQVTM, CDR2 ANQGSEA. The CDR3 reads CSARSPGDEQYF. As DNA, the CDR3 is TGCAGCGCACGATCCCCCGGGGACGAGCAGTACTTC.

This clone has more than one count but fewer than ten. The V and J genes are TRBV29-1 and TRBJ2-7; D gene uncertain. There are 13 residues in the CDR3. Germline V gives CDR1 SQVTM, CDR2 ANQGSEA. Trimming shortened V by 4 bases and J by 0 bases, and 10 bases separated the two germline ends. The DNA for the CDR3 is TGCAGCGTTGCGAACACCATCTCCTACGAGCAGTACTTC. This codes for CSVANTISYEQYF.

This clone showed up just a few times. The V and J genes are TRBV10-3 and TRBJ1-5; 8 bases agree with TRBD1. The CDR3 loop spans 14 amino acids. CDR1 is ENHRY, CDR2 SYGVKD, per germline. V trimming: 11 bases; J trimming: 9 bases; junction bases outside the gene matches: 15. The DNA for the CDR3 is TGTGCCGTCTCCGGACAGGGAGGAGTTCGGCCCCAGCATTTT. Translated: CAVSGQGGVRPQHF.

The chain joins TRBV19 to TRBJ2-3; tentative D call: TRBD2 (6 bases). V dropped 4 bases and J dropped 4 bases, with 9 bases sitting between them. The V gene's germline CDR1 is LNHDA and CDR2 SQIVND (reference sequence). CDR3 length equals 13 residues. The chain's CDR3 is CASSTEGSDTQYF. DNA for the CDR3: TGTGCCAGTAGTACGGAGGGGTCAGATACGCAGTATTTT.

The chain recombines TRBV5-4 with TRBJ2-4, with TRBD2 matching 12 bases. CDR1 and CDR2 (germline): SGHNT, YYREEE (reference sequence). The CDR3 runs to 14 residues. The J segment lost 4 bases and the V segment lost 9 bases, leaving 5 bases of the junction unmatched. The CDR3 protein is CATTSGSGKNIQYF. In DNA form, the CDR3 reads TGTGCCACGACTAGCGGGAGTGGAAAAAACATTCAGTACTTC.